This T cell receptor beta chain comes out of a study of tumor and adjacent non-tumor tissue in lung cancer. A note on this clonotype: Its ends do not fully match the called genes, so a read error is possible.

This sample's RNA came from whole unsorted tissue. The germline CDR1 and CDR2 sequences are LNHDA and SQIVND (reference sequence). CDR3 length equals 14 residues. The library came from three nested PCR rounds adapted from ARM-PCR protocols. TCRdb called the multiplex PCR reads again in MiXCR, with one record for every CDR3 protein. The data show under 150,000 distinct CDR3 sequences, approximately 66% seen once. This sequence originates from a young man with non-small cell lung cancer. Sequenced material: lung tumor tissue. This chain uses TRBV19 with TRBJ1-5, with TRBD1 as a possible D gene (6 bases). The CDR3 DNA sequence: TGTGCCAGTAGACTACAGGGAAGCAATAAGCCCCAGCATTTT. Protein product: CASRLQGSNKPQHF.